One sample yielded the 8 T cell receptor beta chains listed below, sequenced in a study of cytomegalovirus exposure and HLA in healthy donors. PCR employed 60 Vbeta and 13 Jbeta primers. Sequencing was performed with immunoSEQ multiplex PCR; in TCRdb, only in-frame clones are kept and a portion is missing. This sample carries 150,000 to 200,000 clones, over 75% of them seen once, and the ten largest clones take more than 13%. The sample comprised PBMCs. Receptor source: a man in his forties or fifties in good health and CMV-seropositive.

This chain uses TRBV29-1 with TRBJ2-1, with 9 nucleotides matching TRBD2. V gave up 4 bases and J gave up 12 bases; unmatched junction bases: 16. CDR3 length equals 15 residues. CDR1 is SQVTM, CDR2 ANQGSEA, per germline. The CDR3 coding sequence is TGCAGCGTTGTGCTGTCGGGGCTAGCGGGGCGGGCGCAGTTCTTC. Protein: CSVVLSGLAGRAQFF.

The chain is built from TRBV19 and TRBJ2-7, with TRBD2 as a possible D gene (6 bases). This CDR3 has 13 residues. From germline, CDR1 is LNHDA and CDR2 SQIVND (reference sequence). The V and J ends lost 5 bases and 4 bases respectively, with 12 bases between them. CDR3 sequence reads: CASSLREDYEQYF. As DNA, the CDR3 is TGTGCCAGTAGTCTTAGGGAGGATTACGAGCAGTACTTC.

This rearrangement joins TRBV5-1 to TRBJ2-5; D is perhaps TRBD1 (6 bases). The germline V gene encodes CDR1 SGHRS and CDR2 YFSETQ. The CDR3 is 16 residues long. V shed 2 bases and J shed 5 bases, with 19 bases lying between them. CDR3 region: CASSFQSGRGFETQYF. In DNA, the CDR3 is TGCGCCAGCAGCTTTCAGTCGGGCAGGGGATTCGAGACCCAGTACTTC.

The DNA for the CDR3 is TGCGCCAGCAGCTTGGTAGTCAACACCGGGGAGCTGTTTTTT. It yields the protein CASSLVVNTGELFF. The rearrangement joins TRBV5-1 to TRBJ2-2; D unresolved. The CDR3 is 14 amino acids. Germline CDR1 and CDR2: SGHRS and YFSETQ. V was cut by 0 bases and J by 2 bases, with 5 bases left in between. Full variable domain (rest looked up from reference TRBV5-1 and TRBJ2-2): KAGVTQTPRYLIKTRGQQVTLSCSPISGHRSVSWYQQTPGQGLQFLFEYFSETQRNKGNFPGRFSGRQFSNSRSEMNVSTLELGDSALYLCASSLVVNTGELFFGEGSRLTVL.

This chain joins TRBV6-1 and TRBJ1-2, with TRBD1 matching over 9 bases. The CDR3 consists of 13 residues. Germline V CDR1 and CDR2: MNHNS, SASEGT. The V segment lost 11 bases and the J segment 8 bases; nucleotides outside the gene matches: 12. The CDR3 spells CAAPRDRVAGYTF. The CDR3 DNA is TGTGCCGCCCCTCGGGACAGGGTGGCCGGCTACACCTTC.

The chain has TRBV29-1 and TRBJ1-1; 7 positions agree with TRBD1. The germline CDR1 and CDR2 sequences are SQVTM and ANQGSEA. V lost 5 bases, J lost 9 bases, and 6 bases stayed unmatched. The CDR3 is made up of 11 amino acids. The DNA for the CDR3 is TGCAGCGTTCCCCGGACAGGTAAAGCTTTCTTT. Encoded protein: CSVPRTGKAFF.

This rearrangement joins TRBV13 to TRBJ2-2; D might be TRBD1 (5 bases). The CDR3 has 19 residues. V lost 3 bases to trimming and J lost 0 bases, with 20 bases between them. Germline CDR1 and CDR2: PRHDT and FYEKMQ (reference sequence). CDR3 nucleotide sequence: TGTGCCAGCAGCTTTTTTTCAGATAAGGGGATTACGAACACCGGGGAGCTGTTTTTT. It encodes CASSFFSDKGITNTGELFF. Full variable domain (missing parts from reference TRBV13 and TRBJ2-2): AAGVIQSPRHLIKEKRETATLKCYPIPRHDTVYWYQQGPGQDPQFLISFYEKMQSDKGSIPDRFSAQQFSDYHSELNMSSLELGDSALYFCASSFFSDKGITNTGELFFGEGSRLTVL.

This chain uses TRBV27 with TRBJ2-6; unclear D gene. V was cut by 3 bases and J by 0 bases, with 12 bases left in between. The CDR3 is made up of 17 amino acids. Germline V gene sequence: CDR1 MNHEY, CDR2 SMNVEV (reference sequence). The CDR3 DNA is TGTGCCAGCAGTTTGGCCATACCCCTCTCTGGGGCCAACGTCCTGACTTTC. Its translation: CASSLAIPLSGANVLTF.